This passage covers 28 T cell receptor beta chains from one sample sequenced in a study of OX40 agonist ivuxolimab in advanced cancers. Only in-frame clones appear in the TCRdb table, and some are missing; sequencing was by immunoSEQ multiplex PCR. The data show fewer than 85,000 clones, 85% to 90% seen once. The sample here was CD4+ or CD8+ T cells sorted from blood, taken in a trial of the OX40 agonist ivuxolimab. Receptors were obtained from an adult with an advanced solid tumor such as melanoma, head and neck, liver or kidney cancer.

V and J are TRBV9 and TRBJ2-3; no clear D. CDR1 and CDR2 (germline): SGDLS, YYNGEE. This CDR3 region has 18 residues. Trimming stripped 0 bases from V and 2 bases from J, with 19 bases between. CDR3 in amino acids: CASSVDPRRSWVTDTQYF. In DNA, the CDR3 is TGTGCCAGCAGCGTAGATCCGCGTCGTAGCTGGGTCACAGATACGCAGTATTTT.

This clone was recorded once. This sequence joins TRBV27 and TRBJ1-4; D gene ambiguous. V shed 7 bases and J shed 10 bases, with 22 bases lying between them. Germline V gene lookup returns CDR1 MNHEY and CDR2 SMNVEV (reference sequence). This CDR3 is built from 15 residues. CDR3: CASTQKDGTRGKLFF. In DNA, the CDR3 is TGTGCCAGCACCCAGAAGGACGGAACTCGGGGAAAACTGTTTTTT. Full variable domain (remainder filled in from reference TRBV27 and TRBJ1-4): EAQVTQNPRYLITVTGKKLTVTCSQNMNHEYMSWYRQDPGLGLRQIYYSMNVEVTDKGDVPEGYKVSRKEKRNFPLILESPSPNQTSLYFCASTQKDGTRGKLFFGSGTQLSVL.

This clone was counted only a few times. Written as DNA, the CDR3 is TGCGCCAGCAGCCATAGAGAGCGGGGACAGCCCCAGCATTTT. Translation gives CASSHRERGQPQHF. V is TRBV4-1 and J is TRBJ1-5; D not resolved. The CDR3 sequence is 14 residues long. The V gene's germline CDR1 is MGHRA and CDR2 YSYEKL. V lost 3 bases and J 7 bases, leaving 13 bases between the germline ends.

The gene calls are TRBV19 and TRBJ1-5; D gene unclear. Germline assignment: CDR1 LNHDA and CDR2 SQIVND (reference sequence). V shed 6 bases and J shed 6 bases, with 9 bases lying between them. The CDR3 length is 12 residues. CDR3 region: CASSPVGQPQHF. Written as DNA, the CDR3 is TGTGCCAGTAGCCCTGTGGGTCAGCCCCAGCATTTT.

The chain uses TRBV7-2 and TRBJ2-1; TRBD2 matches 8 bases. The CDR3 sequence is 14 residues long. Germline trimming cut 5 bases from V and 8 bases from J; bases unmatched to any gene: 8. Germline V gene data show CDR1 as SGHTA and CDR2 as FQGNSA. The DNA of the CDR3 is TGTGCCAGCAGCCCCAGCGGGAGTCGGTATGAGCAGTTCTTC. Encoded protein: CASSPSGSRYEQFF.

The chain employs TRBV28 and TRBJ1-6; 8 positions match TRBD1. The CDR3 sequence is 16 residues long. CDR1 and CDR2 from the germline V gene are MDHEN and SYDVKM. J gave up 9 bases and V 2 bases, and 9 bases lay outside the gene matches. CDR3 sequence: CASSLSLGDRRSPLHF. CDR3 sequence (DNA): TGTGCCAGCAGTTTAAGTCTGGGGGACAGGCGTTCACCCCTCCACTTT. Variable domain in full (rest from reference TRBV28 and TRBJ1-6): DVKVTQSSRYLVKRTGEKVFLECVQDMDHENMFWYRQDPGLGLRLIYFSYDVKMKEKGDIPEGYSVSREKKERFSLILESASTNQTSMYLCASSLSLGDRRSPLHFGNGTRLTVT.

CDR3 amino acids: CASSPGGALNEQFF. The CDR3 bases are TGTGCCAGCAGCCCCGGGGGGGCCCTTAATGAGCAGTTCTTC. The chain links TRBV7-6 to TRBJ2-1, with 8 bases matching TRBD2. Germline-derived CDR1 and CDR2 are SGHVS and FNYEAQ. The junction had 7 bases not matched to a gene; V was cut back by 5 bases and J by 7 bases. The CDR3 totals 14 residues.

This clone was counted only a few times. The rearrangement uses TRBV19 and TRBJ1-5; D may be TRBD1 (6 bases). The CDR3 loop spans 13 amino acids. In germline, CDR1 is LNHDA, CDR2 SQIVND (reference sequence). Trimming removed 5 bases at V and 5 bases at J, with 10 bases between. The CDR3 here is CASSPQGDQPQHF. In DNA, the CDR3 is TGTGCCAGTAGTCCACAGGGAGATCAGCCCCAGCATTTT. The full variable domain, rest sourced from reference TRBV19 and TRBJ1-5, is DGGITQSPKYLFRKEGQNVTLSCEQNLNHDAMYWYRQDPGQGLRLIYYSQIVNDFQKGDIAEGYSVSREKKESFPLTVTSAQKNPTAFYLCASSPQGDQPQHFGDGTRLSIL.

CDR3 coding DNA: TGTGCCAGCAGGGGGACTAGCGCCGGCACAGATACGCAGTATTTT. Encoded protein: CASRGTSAGTDTQYF. This chain links TRBV25-1 with TRBJ2-3; 10 positions agree with TRBD2. Germline CDR1 MGHDK, CDR2 SYGVNS. Trimming cost V 6 bases and J 1 base; bases outside gene matches: 4. The CDR3 contains 15 residues.

CDR3 protein: CASSQDPQGDTQYF. The CDR3 nucleotides read TGCGCCAGCAGCCAAGATCCCCAGGGAGATACGCAGTATTTT. This chain uses TRBV4-3 with TRBJ2-3; D may be TRBD1 (5 bases). CDR1 and CDR2 (germline): LGHNA, YSLEER. This CDR3 is 14 amino acids long. The ends were cut back, 0 bases at V and 5 bases at J, with 9 bases in the middle.

V and J are TRBV28 and TRBJ1-6; TRBD1 might be the D (5 bases). V dropped 6 bases and J dropped 14 bases, with 11 bases sitting between them. This CDR3 has 11 amino acids. The germline gives CDR1 MDHEN, CDR2 SYDVKM. Here the CDR3 DNA reads TGTGCCAGCAGGGGGGACTCCACCCTCCACTTT. Its translation: CASRGDSTLHF.

This sequence joins TRBV19 and TRBJ1-2; D is possibly TRBD1 (6 bases). The germline gives CDR1 LNHDA, CDR2 SQIVND (reference sequence). Trimming pared 7 bases from V and 2 bases from J, leaving 11 bases between. The CDR3 runs to 13 residues. In DNA, the CDR3 is TGTGCCAGTACCAACGGGGGCAACTATGGCTACACCTTC. Protein: CASTNGGNYGYTF.

The CDR3 DNA reads TGTGCCAGCAGAGCTCACAGGACGGACACAGATACGCAGTATTTT. Protein: CASRAHRTDTDTQYF. J is TRBJ2-3 and V is TRBV27; possibly TRBD1 for D (5 bases). The germline V gene encodes CDR1 MNHEY and CDR2 SMNVEV (reference sequence). The CDR3 totals 15 residues. V lost 6 bases and J 2 bases, leaving 15 bases between the germline ends.

The chain links TRBV28 to TRBJ2-5; tentative D call: TRBD1 (5 bases). Trimming took off 6 bases at V and 1 base at J, with 12 bases between the two ends. The CDR3 sequence is 14 residues long. Germline V CDR1 and CDR2: MDHEN, SYDVKM. The CDR3 spells CASSLRQFQETQYF. In nucleotides, the CDR3 is TGTGCCAGCAGCCTCAGACAGTTCCAAGAGACCCAGTACTTC.

V and J are TRBV11-3 and TRBJ2-7; D unclear. The CDR3 covers 13 residues. V lost 0 bases, J lost 6 bases, and 9 bases lay in between. In germline, CDR1 is SGHNT, CDR2 YENEEA. The CDR3 protein is CASSLDRWGEQYF. The CDR3 DNA is TGTGCCAGCAGCTTAGATAGATGGGGCGAGCAGTACTTC.

The chain recombines TRBV6-5 with TRBJ2-7; D gene ambiguous. The CDR3 contains 12 residues. Germline values: CDR1 MNHEY, CDR2 SVGAGI. V dropped 6 bases and J dropped 6 bases, with 12 bases sitting between them. The CDR3 nucleotides read TGTGCCAGCAGCCTTACGATTGGCGAGCAGTACTTC. This gives the protein CASSLTIGEQYF.

This chain uses TRBV7-9 with TRBJ1-5; possible D gene TRBD1, 5 bases. CDR1 is SEHNR, CDR2 FQNEAQ, per germline (reference sequence). CDR3 size: 15 residues. The V gene lost 6 bases and the J gene lost 0 bases, with 12 bases spanning the gap. Here the CDR3 reads CASSPWGDSNQPQHF. In nucleotides, the CDR3 is TGTGCCAGCAGTCCCTGGGGCGATAGCAATCAGCCCCAGCATTTT.

V is TRBV6-1 and J is TRBJ2-6, with D possibly being TRBD1 (5 bases). CDR1 is MNHNS, CDR2 SASEGT, per germline. This CDR3 is 16 amino acids long. Trimming stripped 0 bases from V and 4 bases from J, with 10 bases between. The CDR3 reads CASSEAQGVGANVLTF. CDR3 nucleotide sequence: TGTGCCAGCAGTGAAGCGCAAGGGGTAGGGGCCAACGTCCTGACTTTC.

The V gene is TRBV5-1, the J gene TRBJ1-4, with D perhaps matching TRBD1 (6 bases). Germline CDR1 is SGHRS and CDR2 is YFSETQ. V dropped 2 bases and J dropped 8 bases, with 13 bases sitting between them. This CDR3 has 14 amino acids. The chain's CDR3 is CASSFRGRGEKLFF. CDR3 nucleotides: TGCGCCAGCAGCTTTCGGGGGCGCGGAGAAAAACTGTTTTTT.

This clone has a handful of counts. The rearrangement joins TRBV11-3 to TRBJ2-1, with 9 bases identical to TRBD1. The germline gives CDR1 SGHNT, CDR2 YENEEA. This CDR3 contains 15 residues. V lost 2 bases, J lost 4 bases, and 3 bases stayed unmatched. In nucleotides, the CDR3 is TGTGCCAGCAGCTTAACAGGGGGCGTTTACAATGAGCAGTTCTTC. Protein: CASSLTGGVYNEQFF.

This clone has a single count. V usage is TRBV7-9 and J usage is TRBJ2-7, with D perhaps TRBD2 (6 bases). The germline CDR1 and CDR2 sequences are SEHNR and FQNEAQ (reference sequence). The CDR3 totals 13 residues. Between the trimmed V and J ends, which lost 3 bases and 5 bases, there was a span of 11 bases. CDR3 in amino acids: CASSLRGMHEQYF. CDR3 bases: TGTGCCAGCAGCTTGCGGGGTATGCACGAGCAGTACTTC.

The rearrangement joins TRBV6-6 to TRBJ2-1, with 9 bases aligning to TRBD2. The germline CDR1 and CDR2 sequences are MNHNY and SVGAGI (reference sequence). Unmatched junction bases numbered 6, after V lost 7 bases and J lost 5 bases. There are 14 residues in the CDR3. CDR3 residues: CASISLAGNNEQFF. CDR3 in DNA: TGTGCCAGCATTAGCCTAGCGGGAAACAATGAGCAGTTCTTC.

This chain connects TRBV5-4 to TRBJ1-1; D gene unclear. This CDR3 comprises 14 residues. From germline, CDR1 is SGHNT and CDR2 YYREEE (reference sequence). With 0 bases removed from V and 2 bases from J, the gap between germline ends came to 8 bases. CDR3 sequence reads: CASSLDPANTEAFF. The CDR3 DNA follows: TGTGCCAGCAGCTTGGACCCGGCCAACACTGAAGCTTTCTTT.

The gene calls are TRBV2 and TRBJ2-7; D is possibly TRBD1 (6 bases). Germline V gives CDR1 SNHLY, CDR2 FYNNEI. V was clipped by 4 bases and J by 5 bases, with 15 bases between them. CDR3 size: 14 residues. CDR3 DNA: TGTGCCAGCAGTGCTCTGGCAGGGGACCACGAGCAGTACTTC. This encodes CASSALAGDHEQYF.

The chain is built from TRBV5-1 and TRBJ2-7; D possibly corresponds to TRBD1 (6 bases). CDR3 length equals 11 residues. The ends were cut back, 5 bases at V and 7 bases at J, with 10 bases in the middle. Per the germline V gene, CDR1 is SGHRS and CDR2 is YFSETQ. This CDR3 is CASRATGEQYF. CDR3 DNA sequence: TGCGCCAGCAGAGCCACAGGGGAGCAGTACTTC.

This chain joins TRBV2 and TRBJ2-3; D possibly corresponds to TRBD1 (5 bases). The CDR3 extends over 14 amino acids. Trimming cost V 6 bases and J 6 bases, with 16 bases left between them. Germline assignment: CDR1 SNHLY and CDR2 FYNNEI. CDR3 DNA: TGTGCCAGCAGCAGCGCAACCCCAGGGGATACGCAGTATTTT. Protein: CASSSATPGDTQYF.

The gene calls are TRBV27 and TRBJ1-6; TRBD1 is a possible D gene (6 bases). CDR1 and CDR2 (germline): MNHEY, SMNVEV (reference sequence). Trimming left V 6 bases short and J 10 bases short, with 22 bases between. This CDR3 contains 16 residues. CDR3 sequence (DNA): TGTGCCAGCAGCCCTAGCTCGACAGGTATTGGGTCACCCCTCCACTTT. The encoded protein is CASSPSSTGIGSPLHF.

The CDR3 DNA reads TGTGCCAGCAAATTAGCGGGGGGGCCCCAAGAGACCCAGTACTTC. This sequence encodes CASKLAGGPQETQYF. The chain joins TRBV2 to TRBJ2-5; 11 bases align to TRBD2. Trimming at V came to 7 bases and at J to 1 base, leaving 5 bases not matched to a gene. From germline, CDR1 is SNHLY and CDR2 FYNNEI. This CDR3 spans 15 amino acids.